These 23 T cell receptor beta chains came from one sample sequenced in a study of blood T cell repertoires in COVID-19. The repertoire was sequenced with immunoSEQ multiplex PCR; TCRdb's copy has only in-frame clones and lacks some. This sample has about 220,000 clones, with 70% to 90% found just once. The material sequenced was peripheral blood. The receptors were gathered from a human donor in a cohort sampled during active COVID-19.

J is TRBJ1-5 and V is TRBV7-2, with D hard to call. The CDR3 spans 15 residues. The V gene's germline CDR1 is SGHTA and CDR2 FQGNSA. V shed 3 bases and J shed 6 bases, with 15 bases lying between them. In nucleotides, the CDR3 is TGTGCCAGCAGCTTGCGAGAGGGATGGGGTCAGCCCCAGCATTTT. It specifies CASSLREGWGQPQHF.

The chain uses TRBV7-9 and TRBJ1-5; D is possibly TRBD1 (6 bases). CDR1 and CDR2 from the germline V gene are SEHNR and FQNEAQ (reference sequence). Trimming removed 1 base from V and 5 bases from J, with 9 bases in between. CDR3 length: 14 amino acids. This CDR3 reads CASSLEGGYQPQHF. As DNA, the CDR3 is TGTGCCAGCAGCTTAGAGGGGGGGTATCAGCCCCAGCATTTT.

This chain connects TRBV19 to TRBJ1-6; D is undetermined. The CDR3 has 15 residues. Trimming shortened V by 3 bases and J by 0 bases, and 6 bases separated the two germline ends. The germline gives CDR1 LNHDA, CDR2 SQIVND (reference sequence). Here the CDR3 reads CASSMGSSYNSPLHF. Here the CDR3 DNA reads TGTGCCAGTAGTATGGGGAGCTCCTATAATTCACCCCTCCACTTT.

To note about this clone: At one end, the junction sequence differs from germline, possibly due to a read error. The rearrangement uses TRBV3-1 (or the pseudogene TRBV3-2) and TRBJ1-2; D unresolved. CDR3 size: 16 residues. CDR1 is LGHDT and CDR2 is YNNKEL in the germline V gene (reference sequence). CDR3 sequence reads: CASSQGLAALNYGYTF. DNA of the CDR3: TGTGCCAGCAGTCAAGGCCTGGCAGCGCTTAACTATGGCTACACCTTC.

This clone was found a few times. This sequence joins TRBV28 and TRBJ1-4, with 9 bases lining up with TRBD1. Germline V lookup: CDR1 MDHEN, CDR2 SYDVKM. Trimming removed 6 bases from V and 8 bases from J; junction bases left unmatched: 7. The CDR3 consists of 14 residues. Here the CDR3 DNA reads TGTGCCAGCAGGGCGGGGACAGGGAACGAAAAACTGTTTTTT. It codes for CASRAGTGNEKLFF.

As to this clone: At one end, the junction sequence differs from germline, possibly due to a read error. The gene calls are TRBV7-7 and TRBJ2-5; 7 positions match TRBD1. The CDR3 consists of 13 residues. The germline V gene encodes CDR1 SSHAT and CDR2 FNYEAQ (reference sequence). As DNA, the CDR3 is TGTGCTAGCAGCACCACAGGGGCGGAGACCCAGTACTTC. Translation: CASSTTGAETQYF.

This clone was observed once. The rearrangement links TRBV19 to TRBJ1-1; weak D call: TRBD1 (6 bases). The length of the CDR3 is 15 residues. Per the germline V gene, CDR1 is LNHDA and CDR2 is SQIVND (reference sequence). V dropped 6 bases and J dropped 3 bases, with 17 bases sitting between them. The CDR3 region is CASRSRGGVDTEAFF. CDR3 DNA: TGTGCCAGTAGGTCCAGGGGAGGGGTGGACACTGAAGCTTTCTTT.

J is TRBJ2-7 and V is TRBV5-1; 14 bases align to TRBD2. Germline trimming cut 6 bases from V and 2 bases from J; bases unmatched to any gene: 10. The CDR3 is 17 amino acids. Per the germline V gene, CDR1 is SGHRS and CDR2 is YFSETQ. CDR3 region: CASTLGLAGGTPYEQYF. The CDR3 DNA follows: TGCGCCAGCACCCTAGGACTAGCGGGAGGTACTCCCTACGAGCAGTACTTC.

The CDR3 is CASSQEGQGNEKLFF. The CDR3 region has the DNA TGTGCCAGCAGCCAAGAAGGACAGGGGAATGAAAAACTGTTTTTT. The gene calls are TRBV4-2 and TRBJ1-4; TRBD1 matches 9 bases. The CDR3 loop spans 15 amino acids. Unmatched junction bases numbered 1, after V lost 0 bases and J lost 5 bases. CDR1 is LGHNA and CDR2 is YNFKEQ in the germline V gene.

The chain combines TRBV23-1 with TRBJ2-2, with D perhaps TRBD1 (8 bases). TRBV23-1 is assigned to the ORF class and has an uncertain function. This CDR3 has 19 residues. V was shortened by 7 bases and J by 1 base, with 25 bases between the two germline ends. CDR3 region: CASTVLGGGDRMNTGELFF. CDR3 DNA sequence: TGCGCCAGCACCGTCCTCGGAGGGGGGGACAGGATGAACACCGGGGAGCTGTTTTTT.

In nucleotides, the CDR3 is TGTGCCAGCAGCTCGGGGACTAGCGGGAGTGGGTCAGATACGCAGTATTTT. This gives the protein CASSSGTSGSGSDTQYF. The J gene is TRBJ2-3, the V gene TRBV11-3, with 14 bases identical to TRBD2. This CDR3 is built from 17 residues. V lost 4 bases to trimming and J lost 4 bases; unmatched junction nucleotides: 7. Germline loops: CDR1 SGHNT, CDR2 YENEEA.

The chain uses TRBV19 and TRBJ2-1; 11 bases agree with TRBD1. J was trimmed by 7 bases and V by 7 bases; bases with no gene match: 12. Germline assignment: CDR1 LNHDA and CDR2 SQIVND (reference sequence). The CDR3 covers 16 residues. The DNA of the CDR3 is TGTGCCAGTACCCTACTCGGACAGGGGGCTGGAAATGAGCAGTTCTTC. It specifies CASTLLGQGAGNEQFF.

The chain joins TRBV9 to TRBJ1-4; 8 nucleotides agree with TRBD1. V dropped 4 bases and J dropped 4; count of bases not matched to a gene: 6. The CDR3 is 15 amino acids. CDR1 and CDR2 from the germline V gene are SGDLS and YYNGEE. The chain's CDR3 is CASSQRTGYNEKLFF. In DNA form, the CDR3 reads TGTGCCAGCAGCCAGCGGACAGGGTATAATGAAAAACTGTTTTTT.

This clone was picked up a small number of times. V is TRBV6-5 and J is TRBJ2-1; 11 nucleotides align to TRBD2. CDR1 MNHEY and CDR2 SVGAGI come from the germline V gene. V shed 6 bases, J shed 6 bases, and the junction held 7 bases outside the gene matches. CDR3 length equals 15 residues. The CDR3 nucleotides are TGTGCCAGCAGCCTAACTAGCGGGAGTTTCAATGAGCAGTTCTTC. Its protein product is CASSLTSGSFNEQFF.

This clone appeared a few times. This sequence joins TRBV5-1 and TRBJ1-4; 7 positions match TRBD1. V was clipped by 6 bases and J by 7 bases; unmatched bases: 18. CDR1 SGHRS and CDR2 YFSETQ come from the germline V gene. This CDR3 is built from 17 residues. The CDR3: CASTPRGGRSGSEKLFF. The CDR3 nucleotides read TGCGCCAGCACCCCCCGAGGGGGCAGGTCAGGAAGTGAAAAACTGTTTTTT.

The chain links TRBV7-9 to TRBJ2-2; perhaps TRBD2 as D (5 bases). This CDR3 has 12 residues. Trimming stripped 4 bases from V and 7 bases from J, with 7 bases between. The germline gives CDR1 SEHNR, CDR2 FQNEAQ (reference sequence). The CDR3 loop reads CASSSRGGELFF. The DNA for the CDR3 is TGTGCCAGCAGCTCCCGGGGCGGGGAGCTGTTTTTT.

In its sample, this clone was seen once. The chain combines TRBV7-2 with TRBJ1-6; tentatively, D is TRBD1 (6 bases). This CDR3 is built from 16 residues. V was clipped by 3 bases and J by 9 bases, with 18 bases between them. The V gene's germline CDR1 is SGHTA and CDR2 FQGNSA. The CDR3, as DNA: TGTGCCAGCAGCTTGTCCCGACAGGCGGCCGGTTCACCCCTCCACTTT. This sequence encodes CASSLSRQAAGSPLHF.

The V and J genes are TRBV5-1 and TRBJ2-1, with 8 bases fitting TRBD1. The CDR3 is made up of 14 amino acids. Germline-derived CDR1 and CDR2 are SGHRS and YFSETQ. Trimming at V came to 7 bases and at J to 5 bases, leaving 8 bases not matched to a gene. The CDR3, as DNA: TGCGCCAGCTCCGGCAGGGGGCCTGACAATGAGCAGTTCTTC. Its protein product is CASSGRGPDNEQFF.

J is TRBJ2-7 and V is TRBV24-1; a weak D match, TRBD2 (5 bases). Germline CDR1 is KGHDR and CDR2 is SFDVKD. With 7 bases removed from V and 3 bases from J, the gap between germline ends came to 6 bases. The CDR3 length is 11 residues. The CDR3 reads CATSEGYEQYF. CDR3 bases: TGTGCCACCAGCGAGGGCTACGAGCAGTACTTC.

The genes are TRBV5-1 and TRBJ2-5; 10 bases agree with TRBD2. V was pared by 1 base and J by 9 bases, with 9 bases of the junction left unmatched. The CDR3 totals 15 residues. Per the germline V gene, CDR1 is SGHRS and CDR2 is YFSETQ. Here the CDR3 reads CASSLSLAGVGSQYF. CDR3 coding DNA: TGCGCCAGCAGCTTGAGCCTAGCGGGAGTTGGGTCCCAGTACTTC.

This chain connects TRBV6-5 to TRBJ1-2; D is uncertain. CDR1 and CDR2 from the germline V gene are MNHEY and SVGAGI. The CDR3 extends over 13 amino acids. Trimming cost V 2 bases and J 7 bases, with 11 bases left between them. The CDR3 reads CASSYGQDFGYTF. The DNA of the CDR3 is TGTGCCAGCAGTTACGGGCAGGATTTTGGCTACACCTTC.

DNA of the CDR3: TGTGCCAGCAAACTGAGCCGGGACAGGGGTTTCTACGAGCAGTACTTC. Amino acid sequence: CASKLSRDRGFYEQYF. The V call is TRBV2, the J call TRBJ2-7; 10 positions agree with TRBD1. This CDR3 has 16 residues. CDR1 is SNHLY and CDR2 is FYNNEI in the germline V gene. V shed 7 bases and J 3 bases; nucleotides not matched to a gene: 12. The full variable domain, its missing parts supplied by reference TRBV2 and TRBJ2-7, is EPEVTQTPSHQVTQMGQEVILRCVPISNHLYFYWYRQILGQKVEFLVSFYNNEISEKSEIFDDQFSVERPDGSNFTLKIRSTKLEDSAMYFCASKLSRDRGFYEQYFGPGTRLTVT.

The J gene is TRBJ2-1, the V gene TRBV28; 16 nucleotides align to TRBD2. CDR1 is MDHEN and CDR2 is SYDVKM in the germline V gene. The CDR3 spans 17 residues. Unmatched junction bases numbered 9, after V lost 6 bases and J lost 7 bases. CDR3 sequence: CASSSIGTSGGANEQFF. CDR3 nucleotide sequence: TGTGCCAGCAGCTCTATCGGGACTAGCGGGGGGGCAAATGAGCAGTTCTTC.